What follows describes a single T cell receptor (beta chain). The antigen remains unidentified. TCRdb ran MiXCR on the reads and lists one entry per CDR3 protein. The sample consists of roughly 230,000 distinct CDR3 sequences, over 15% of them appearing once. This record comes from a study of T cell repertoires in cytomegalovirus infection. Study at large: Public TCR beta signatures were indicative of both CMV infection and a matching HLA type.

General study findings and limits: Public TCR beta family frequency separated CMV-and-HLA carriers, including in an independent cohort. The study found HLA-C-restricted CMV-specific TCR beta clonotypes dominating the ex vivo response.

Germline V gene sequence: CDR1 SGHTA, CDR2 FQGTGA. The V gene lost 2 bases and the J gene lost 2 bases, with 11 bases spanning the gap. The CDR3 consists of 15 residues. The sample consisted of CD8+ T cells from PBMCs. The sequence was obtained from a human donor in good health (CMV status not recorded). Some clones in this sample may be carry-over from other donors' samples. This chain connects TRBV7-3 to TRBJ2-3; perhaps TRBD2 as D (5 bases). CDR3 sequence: CASSLEGYYTDTQYF. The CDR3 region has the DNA TGTGCCAGCAGCTTAGAGGGATATTACACAGATACGCAGTATTTT.